This TCR beta chain comes out of a study of T cells in Graves' hyperthyroidism and ophthalmopathy. Amplified TCR beta CDR3 regions derived from RNA transcripts. First-round RT-PCR targeting the TCR CDR3 was performed with the HTBI primer set. Each CDR3 protein is one row after TCRdb ran MiXCR on the multiplex PCR reads. In the table there are around 700,000 distinct CDR3 sequences, about 19% of which are singletons. This clonotype was detected many times. Per the germline V gene, CDR1 is DFQATT and CDR2 is SNEGSKA (reference sequence). V was pared by 5 bases and J by 8 bases, with 10 bases between. The CDR3 length is 11 residues. Patients were aged 18 to 65, had disease duration under 2 months, and had newly diagnosed hyperthyroidism. This blood was taken when hyperthyroidism was first diagnosed, before any ophthalmopathy symptoms existed.

The chain employs TRBV20-1 and TRBJ2-1; D gene unclear. The clonotype comes from a woman in her forties or fifties with Graves' hyperthyroidism that later progressed to Graves' ophthalmopathy. Material for sequencing was blood. The CDR3 region has the DNA TGCAGTGCTGCGATGCCCGATGAGCAGTTCTTC. Its translation: CSAAMPDEQFF.